The 25 T cell receptor beta chains below were found in one sample sequenced in a study of early stage breast cancer tumors. Assay: immunoSEQ multiplex PCR; the TCRdb copy retains only in-frame clones and omits some. The table has over 45,000 clones, 83% seen once. Input material: blood. Receptor source: a person aged 45 to 59 with breast cancer.

The rearrangement uses TRBV5-4 and TRBJ2-7, with 14 nucleotides matching TRBD2. The ends lost 0 bases at V and 4 bases at J; junction bases unmatched: 3. Germline-derived CDR1 and CDR2 are SGHNT and YYREEE (reference sequence). This CDR3 contains 16 residues. CDR3 amino acids: CASSLGGLAGVYEQYF. In DNA, the CDR3 is TGTGCCAGCAGCTTGGGGGGACTAGCGGGAGTATACGAGCAGTACTTC.

In DNA, the CDR3 is TGTGCCAGCAGTTACGGGACAGAGGGCTACGAGCAGTACTTC. Protein: CASSYGTEGYEQYF. The chain joins TRBV6-5 to TRBJ2-7, with 7 positions matching TRBD1. This CDR3 spans 14 amino acids. Looked up from germline, CDR1 is MNHEY and CDR2 is SVGAGI. J lost 3 bases, V lost 2 bases, and 4 bases had no gene match.

The chain combines TRBV28 with TRBJ1-2, with D unresolved. The CDR3 is 16 residues long. Trimming pared 2 bases from V and 6 bases from J, leaving 19 bases between. The germline gives CDR1 MDHEN, CDR2 SYDVKM. The CDR3, as DNA: TGTGCCAGCAGTTTAACCCCCCCGGTTGGCAGACATGGCTACACCTTC. It is translated as CASSLTPPVGRHGYTF.

This chain joins TRBV6-5 and TRBJ2-3; the D gene is possibly TRBD1 (6 bases). The CDR3 covers 15 residues. Deletions cut 0 bases from V and 5 bases from J, with 12 bases between. Germline V gene sequence: CDR1 MNHEY, CDR2 SVGAGI. The DNA of the CDR3 is TGTGCCAGCAGTTACTCTACAGGGTCCGTAGATACGCAGTATTTT. It is translated as CASSYSTGSVDTQYF.

This sequence joins TRBV6-5 and TRBJ2-4; possibly TRBD1 for D (5 bases). The length of the CDR3 is 14 residues. Germline V gene lookup returns CDR1 MNHEY and CDR2 SVGAGI. The V and J ends lost 8 bases and 8 bases respectively, with 19 bases between them. The CDR3 here is CASRLWGSHDIQYF. The CDR3 bases are TGTGCCAGCCGGCTTTGGGGCAGTCATGACATTCAGTACTTC.

This chain connects TRBV27 to TRBJ1-4; 11 bases agree with TRBD1. V was clipped by 4 bases and J by 8 bases; unmatched bases: 9. There are 16 residues in the CDR3. Per germline, CDR1 MNHEY and CDR2 SMNVEV (reference sequence). CDR3: CASSSSGTGGLEKLFF. The CDR3 DNA sequence: TGTGCCAGCAGTTCTTCCGGGACAGGGGGTTTGGAAAAACTGTTTTTT.

This chain uses TRBV9 with TRBJ1-6; D perhaps matches TRBD1 (6 bases). Germline loops: CDR1 SGDLS, CDR2 YYNGEE. Trimming left V 2 bases short and J 10 bases short, with 10 bases between. The CDR3 runs 13 residues. The CDR3 DNA sequence: TGTGCCAGCAGCGTCAGGGGTTCATCACCCCTCCACTTT. This sequence encodes CASSVRGSSPLHF.

The rearrangement links TRBV9 to TRBJ2-7; 7 nucleotides match TRBD2. Trimming removed 4 bases from V and 3 bases from J; junction bases left unmatched: 7. This CDR3 is built from 14 residues. The germline CDR1 and CDR2 sequences are SGDLS and YYNGEE. The CDR3 DNA reads TGTGCCAGCAGCACGGGGGGAGGTGGCTACGAGCAGTACTTC. It translates to CASSTGGGGYEQYF.

This clone appeared a single time. Here the CDR3 reads CASTRGQGAGGTDTQYF. CDR3 DNA: TGTGCCAGTACCCGCGGACAGGGGGCCGGGGGCACAGATACGCAGTATTTT. The V and J genes are TRBV19 and TRBJ2-3; TRBD1 matches 11 bases. V lost 7 bases and J lost 1; bases outside the gene matches: 10. The CDR3 covers 17 residues. Germline V gives CDR1 LNHDA, CDR2 SQIVND (reference sequence).

The chain carries TRBV15 and TRBJ1-2; no clear D. The CDR3 length is 15 residues. CDR1 LNHNV and CDR2 YYDKDF come from the germline V gene (reference sequence). V dropped 1 base and J dropped 4 bases, with 13 bases sitting between them. The CDR3 reads CATSRGGVGGYGYTF. The CDR3 bases are TGTGCCACCAGCAGAGGTGGGGTAGGAGGCTATGGCTACACCTTC.

The gene calls are TRBV7-2 and TRBJ1-2, with TRBD1 identical over 7 bases. CDR3 length: 15 amino acids. V gave up 4 bases and J gave up 8 bases; unmatched junction bases: 13. Germline V lookup: CDR1 SGHTA, CDR2 FQGNSA. CDR3 nucleotide sequence: TGTGCCAGCAGCTGGGGGACAGCCGGCCAAGAAGGCTACACCTTC. Translated, it gives CASSWGTAGQEGYTF.

The chain combines TRBV7-2 with TRBJ2-5; D not resolved. Germline V gives CDR1 SGHTA, CDR2 FQGNSA. The V gene lost 5 bases and the J gene lost 7 bases, with 11 bases spanning the gap. The CDR3 spans 12 residues. The CDR3: CASSPERVTQYF. The CDR3, as DNA: TGTGCCAGCAGCCCAGAAAGGGTGACCCAGTACTTC.

This clone was counted only a few times. The V gene is TRBV13, the J gene TRBJ2-7; the D gene is possibly TRBD1 (6 bases). CDR3 length: 13 residues. The V end was cut by 3 bases, the J end by 5 bases, with 11 bases between. In germline, CDR1 is PRHDT, CDR2 FYEKMQ (reference sequence). The CDR3 coding sequence is TGTGCCAGCAGCTTGTTCAGGGGCGACGAGCAGTACTTC. It is translated as CASSLFRGDEQYF.

The V and J genes are TRBV5-8 and TRBJ1-1, with a weak D call TRBD1 (5 bases). V lost 6 bases and J 7 bases, leaving 13 bases between the germline ends. The CDR3 extends over 12 amino acids. Germline lookup yields CDR1 SGHTS and CDR2 YDEGEE. As DNA, the CDR3 is TGTGCCAGCACCTGGGGGTCGCATGAAGCTTTCTTT. Its translation: CASTWGSHEAFF.

The rearrangement uses TRBV18 and TRBJ1-2, with D tentatively TRBD1 (6 bases). CDR1 and CDR2 (germline): KGHSH, LQKENI. Trimming shortened V by 3 bases and J by 9 bases, and 14 bases separated the two germline ends. The CDR3 runs to 13 residues. The CDR3, as DNA: TGTGCCAGCTCACCCCCAGGGGACGGAAGCTACACCTTC. It codes for CASSPPGDGSYTF.

The CDR3 is CASSGDRGSYEQYF. The CDR3 DNA reads TGTGCCAGCAGCGGGGACAGGGGCTCCTACGAGCAGTACTTC. V gene TRBV27 combines with J gene TRBJ2-7; 10 nucleotides match TRBD1. CDR1 is MNHEY, CDR2 SMNVEV, per germline (reference sequence). Trimming took 6 bases from V and 0 from J; bases not matched to a gene: 2. This CDR3 has 14 residues.

This chain connects TRBV6-6 to TRBJ2-5; D may be TRBD1 or TRBD2 (5 bases each). The V gene lost 3 bases and the J gene lost 4 bases, with 15 bases spanning the gap. Germline V gene sequence: CDR1 MNHNY, CDR2 SVGAGI (reference sequence). CDR3 size: 15 residues. Here the CDR3 reads CASSYGEGRTETQYF. CDR3 bases: TGTGCCAGCAGTTATGGTGAGGGGCGGACAGAGACCCAGTACTTC.

The chain uses TRBV5-1 and TRBJ1-3; 7 nucleotides line up with TRBD1. The CDR3 consists of 14 residues. V was clipped by 5 bases and J by 1 base; unmatched bases: 3. CDR1 and CDR2 from the germline V gene are SGHRS and YFSETQ. In DNA, the CDR3 is TGCGCCAGCAGACTGACAGGGTCTGGAAACACCATATATTTT. It encodes CASRLTGSGNTIYF.

The V gene is TRBV25-1, the J gene TRBJ2-3; D is unclear. V lost 1 base and J 4 bases, leaving 12 bases between the germline ends. Germline lookup yields CDR1 MGHDK and CDR2 SYGVNS. This CDR3 region has 15 residues. CDR3 protein: CASSEWWHLPDTQYF. The CDR3 DNA is TGTGCCAGCAGTGAATGGTGGCATCTCCCAGATACGCAGTATTTT. Full variable domain (outside the CDR3, taken from reference TRBV25-1 and TRBJ2-3): EADIYQTPRYLVIGTGKKITLECSQTMGHDKMYWYQQDPGMELHLIHYSYGVNSTEKGDLSSESTVSRIRTEHFPLTLESARPSHTSQYLCASSEWWHLPDTQYFGPGTRLTVL.

The rearrangement joins TRBV5-1 to TRBJ2-5, with D unclear. The V end was cut by 0 bases, the J end by 5 bases, with 11 bases between. CDR3 length: 14 amino acids. Germline CDR1 is SGHRS and CDR2 is YFSETQ. For the CDR3, the DNA is TGCGCCAGCAGCTTGGACCGTGGGTGGGAGACCCAGTACTTC. Its protein product is CASSLDRGWETQYF. The whole variable domain, remainder taken from reference TRBV5-1 and TRBJ2-5, is KAGVTQTPRYLIKTRGQQVTLSCSPISGHRSVSWYQQTPGQGLQFLFEYFSETQRNKGNFPGRFSGRQFSNSRSEMNVSTLELGDSALYLCASSLDRGWETQYFGPGTRLLVL.

This chain joins TRBV28 and TRBJ2-2, with D perhaps TRBD2 (6 bases). V lost 10 bases and J lost 3, with 15 bases in between. The CDR3 totals 14 residues. Germline V gene data show CDR1 as MDHEN and CDR2 as SYDVKM. Here the CDR3 DNA reads TGTGCCACATATCGGGGGTCACACACCGGGGAGCTGTTTTTT. Translating gives CATYRGSHTGELFF.

This clone was counted between two and nine times. The V gene is TRBV18, the J gene TRBJ1-2; D remains unclear. The germline V and J ends were trimmed by 3 bases and 6 bases, with 11 bases remaining between them. This CDR3 is 13 amino acids long. Germline assignment: CDR1 KGHSH and CDR2 LQKENI. DNA of the CDR3: TGTGCCAGCTCACCGGAGGGAAGCCATGGCTACACCTTC. Translating it yields CASSPEGSHGYTF.

The chain carries TRBV7-8 and TRBJ2-1, with 10 positions matching TRBD1. The V and J ends lost 1 base and 7 bases, in that order; junction bases with no gene match: 10. The germline gives CDR1 SGHVS, CDR2 FQNEAQ. The CDR3 length is 17 residues. The CDR3 DNA sequence: TGTGCCAGCAGCTTAGTTCCCAGACAGGGGGCGCAAAATGAGCAGTTCTTC. Translated, it gives CASSLVPRQGAQNEQFF.

The chain joins TRBV7-9 to TRBJ2-7; D call uncertain. CDR1 SEHNR and CDR2 FQNEAQ come from the germline V gene (reference sequence). V lost 5 bases and J lost 3, with 11 bases in between. The CDR3 runs to 13 residues. The DNA for the CDR3 is TGTGCCAGCAGCCCCGGACGGTTCTACGAGCAGTACTTC. Its protein is CASSPGRFYEQYF.

This rearrangement joins TRBV9 to TRBJ1-1, with D hard to call. This CDR3 is 13 amino acids long. V shed 3 bases and J shed 2 bases, with 8 bases lying between them. From germline, CDR1 is SGDLS and CDR2 YYNGEE. The CDR3 protein is CASSGTANTEAFF. Written as DNA, the CDR3 is TGTGCCAGCAGCGGGACGGCAAACACTGAAGCTTTCTTT.